This TCR beta chain comes out of a study of cytomegalovirus exposure and HLA in healthy donors. Study context: In an earlier analysis, approximately 120 million unique TCR beta sequences were found from some 200 million T cells. Early released data comprised 75 million to 100 million unique TCRs from HLA-typed donors.

Study-level results: Using a false discovery rate of 0.05, a later analysis showed that 16,951 TCR beta sequences were associated with HLA alleles. A missense DCLRE1C variant was associated with V- and J-gene trimming of TCR beta chains in a later analysis, and an independent cohort replicated the association.

60 Vbeta and 13 Jbeta primers were used in PCR. Only in-frame clones appear in the TCRdb table, and some are missing; sequencing was by immunoSEQ multiplex PCR. The table shows about 270,000 clones, with roughly 70% occurring only once. This CDR3 has 15 residues. Germline CDR1 and CDR2: MNHEY and SMNVEV (reference sequence). V was pared by 6 bases and J by 2 bases, with 17 bases between. Points on this clone: Antigen specificity is unknown.

V and J are TRBV27 and TRBJ2-7; D gene uncertain. The specimen was PBMCs. This clonotype was obtained from a female donor in good health and CMV-seronegative. CDR3 DNA sequence: TGTGCCAGCAGCCGCCAGTTAAACACCGCCTACGAGCAGTACTTC. It specifies CASSRQLNTAYEQYF.